This T cell receptor beta chain is drawn from a study of T cell responses to AZD1222 COVID-19 vaccine. Overall study findings and caveats: Unmutated variant regions reportedly attract nearly half of all spike-specific TCRs. Only after the peak T cell response were repertoires sampled.

Clones were read by immunoSEQ multiplex PCR, and TCRdb kept only the in-frame ones, dropping some. The table records approximately 110,000 clones, less than 90% of them present only once. Notes on this clone: Its antigen is not known.

CDR3 length equals 13 residues. Germline values: CDR1 SGHAT, CDR2 FQNNGV. Trimming took 1 base from V and 6 from J; bases not matched to a gene: 2. The sample here was peripheral blood, taken on day 0 of AZD1222 vaccination. This chain joins TRBV11-2 and TRBJ2-7; TRBD1 agrees at 8 bases. This clonotype originated in an adult in good health. The CDR3: CASSLGTGTEQYF. The CDR3 DNA is TGTGCCAGCAGCTTAGGGACAGGGACCGAGCAGTACTTC.